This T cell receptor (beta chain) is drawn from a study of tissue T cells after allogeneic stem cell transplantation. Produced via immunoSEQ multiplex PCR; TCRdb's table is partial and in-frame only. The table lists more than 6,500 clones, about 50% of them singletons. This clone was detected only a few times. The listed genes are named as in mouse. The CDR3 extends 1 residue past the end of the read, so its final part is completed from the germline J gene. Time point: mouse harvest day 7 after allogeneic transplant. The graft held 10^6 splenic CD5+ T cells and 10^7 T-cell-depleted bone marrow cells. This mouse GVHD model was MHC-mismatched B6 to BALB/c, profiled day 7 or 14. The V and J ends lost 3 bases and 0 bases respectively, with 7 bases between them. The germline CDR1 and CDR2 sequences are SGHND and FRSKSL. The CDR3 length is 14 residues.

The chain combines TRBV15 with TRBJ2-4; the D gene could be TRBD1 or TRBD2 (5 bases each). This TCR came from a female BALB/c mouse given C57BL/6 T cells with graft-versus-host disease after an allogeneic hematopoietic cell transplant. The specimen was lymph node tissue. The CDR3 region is CASSFGGSQNTLYF. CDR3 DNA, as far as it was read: TGTGCCAGCAGTTTCGGGGGTAGTCAAAACACCTTGTAC.